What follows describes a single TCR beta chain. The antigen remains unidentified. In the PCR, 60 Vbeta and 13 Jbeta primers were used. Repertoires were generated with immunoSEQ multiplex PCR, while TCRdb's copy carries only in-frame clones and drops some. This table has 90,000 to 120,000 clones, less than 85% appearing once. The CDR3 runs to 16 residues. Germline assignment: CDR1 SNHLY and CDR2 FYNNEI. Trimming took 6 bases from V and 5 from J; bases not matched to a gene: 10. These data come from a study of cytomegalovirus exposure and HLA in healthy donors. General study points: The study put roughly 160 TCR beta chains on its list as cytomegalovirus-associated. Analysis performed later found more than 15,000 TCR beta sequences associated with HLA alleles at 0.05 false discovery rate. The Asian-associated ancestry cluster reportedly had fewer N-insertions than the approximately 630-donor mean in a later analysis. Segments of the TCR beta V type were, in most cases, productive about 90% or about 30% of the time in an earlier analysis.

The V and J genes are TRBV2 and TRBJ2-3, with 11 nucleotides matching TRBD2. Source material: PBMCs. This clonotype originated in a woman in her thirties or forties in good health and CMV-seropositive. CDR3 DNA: TGTGCCAGCAGGTTCTACCTTAGCGGGGGGGAAGATACGCAGTATTTT. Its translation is CASRFYLSGGEDTQYF.